This T cell receptor (beta chain) was observed in a study of T cell changes during pregnancy in multiple sclerosis. The data were produced by immunoSEQ multiplex PCR, yet TCRdb's version contains in-frame clones alone and is incomplete. The data hold approximately 85,000 clones, with approximately 89% observed a single time. With V trimmed by 4 bases and J by 8 bases, 13 bases remained unmatched. The CDR3 consists of 15 residues. CDR1 and CDR2 (germline): SGHNT, YYREEE (reference sequence). V gene TRBV5-4 combines with J gene TRBJ1-2, with 8 positions matching TRBD1. The sequence derives from a female donor with multiple sclerosis, enrolled in a pregnancy study. The sequenced sample was peripheral blood, obtained in the first trimester of pregnancy. CDR3 amino acids: CASSNTLLTGEGYTF. The CDR3 coding sequence is TGTGCCAGCAGCAACACCCTGTTGACAGGGGAAGGCTACACCTTC.